The 16 T cell receptor beta chains presented below share a single source sample, sequenced in a study of blood T cell repertoires in COVID-19. The data were produced by immunoSEQ multiplex PCR, yet TCRdb's version contains in-frame clones alone and is incomplete. The table has around 50,000 clones, around 89% seen once. The sample consisted of peripheral blood. Receptor source: a man aged 50 or older with active COVID-19.

This chain uses TRBV5-4 with TRBJ2-5; 7 nucleotides line up with TRBD2. The CDR3 length is 15 residues. Germline V gene data show CDR1 as SGHNT and CDR2 as YYREEE (reference sequence). The ends lost 6 bases at V and 2 bases at J; junction bases unmatched: 10. CDR3 amino acids: CASTPGGGIQETQYF. The CDR3 DNA is TGTGCCAGCACCCCTGGGGGGGGAATACAAGAGACCCAGTACTTC.

The chain couples TRBV18 to TRBJ1-1; D ambiguous. Trimming took off 3 bases at V and 2 bases at J, with 16 bases between the two ends. This CDR3 comprises 16 residues. Per germline, CDR1 KGHSH and CDR2 LQKENI. The CDR3 reads CASSPLSVSLNTEAFF. In DNA form, the CDR3 reads TGTGCCAGCTCACCTCTCTCTGTCTCGCTAAACACTGAAGCTTTCTTT.

The V gene is TRBV5-6, the J gene TRBJ2-5; D possibly corresponds to TRBD2 (5 bases). The V and J ends lost 4 bases and 3 bases respectively, with 13 bases between them. This CDR3 spans 14 amino acids. Germline V gives CDR1 SGHDT, CDR2 YYEEEE. CDR3 bases: TGTGCCAGCAGCCTGGCTGTCGGGGAAGAGACCCAGTACTTC. Encoded protein: CASSLAVGEETQYF.

The chain links TRBV28 to TRBJ1-5; 7 nucleotides align to TRBD1. The CDR3 is made up of 14 amino acids. CDR1 and CDR2 from the germline V gene are MDHEN and SYDVKM. Unmatched junction bases numbered 7, after V lost 5 bases and J lost 6 bases. CDR3 nucleotides: TGTGCCAGCAGTCTGACAGGGTTCCGTCAGCCCCAGCATTTT. It encodes CASSLTGFRQPQHF.

The chain is built from TRBV2 and TRBJ1-2, with no clear D. The CDR3 consists of 11 residues. The V gene's germline CDR1 is SNHLY and CDR2 FYNNEI. V dropped 5 bases and J dropped 13 bases, with 14 bases sitting between them. This CDR3 is CASSQRGDSTF. The DNA for the CDR3 is TGTGCCAGCAGTCAACGGGGTGACTCCACCTTC.

In DNA form, the CDR3 reads TGCAGCGTAAATCGCAGGAACACTGAAGCTTTCTTT. Protein product: CSVNRRNTEAFF. The rearrangement links TRBV29-1 to TRBJ1-1; unclear D gene. This CDR3 is 12 amino acids long. Trimming cost V 6 bases and J 1 base, with 9 bases left between them. Per the germline V gene, CDR1 is SQVTM and CDR2 is ANQGSEA.

The chain couples TRBV10-3 to TRBJ2-2; possible D gene TRBD2, 6 bases. V dropped 6 bases and J dropped 1 base, with 12 bases sitting between them. The germline CDR1 and CDR2 sequences are ENHRY and SYGVKD. CDR3 length: 15 amino acids. This CDR3 reads CAISPRDWNTGELFF. The CDR3 bases are TGTGCCATCAGCCCCAGGGACTGGAACACCGGGGAGCTGTTTTTT.

A single count supports this clone. CDR3 DNA: TGTGCCAGCAGCCTAAGGGAGATTCGTGCTAATGAAAAACTGTTTTTT. Translated: CASSLREIRANEKLFF. The rearrangement joins TRBV5-6 to TRBJ1-4, with D unresolved. The CDR3 has 16 residues. V lost 4 bases, J lost 3 bases, and 16 bases lay in between. Germline V CDR1 and CDR2: SGHDT, YYEEEE.

The V and J genes are TRBV14 and TRBJ2-5, with D tentatively TRBD2 (5 bases). The CDR3 loop spans 15 amino acids. Germline CDR1 is SGHDN and CDR2 is FVKESK. Trimming shortened V by 0 bases and J by 5 bases, and 13 bases separated the two germline ends. CDR3 sequence reads: CASSQDTQRRETQYF. CDR3 DNA sequence: TGTGCCAGCAGCCAAGATACCCAAAGGAGGGAGACCCAGTACTTC.

J is TRBJ2-7 and V is TRBV28; 9 bases fit TRBD2. CDR3 length: 17 residues. V lost 4 bases, J lost 0 bases, and 10 bases stayed unmatched. In germline, CDR1 is MDHEN, CDR2 SYDVKM. CDR3 residues: CASSSPGTSFSSYEQYF. CDR3 nucleotides: TGTGCCAGCAGTTCCCCCGGGACTAGCTTTAGCTCCTACGAGCAGTACTTC.

V and J are TRBV7-9 and TRBJ2-1; TRBD2 matches 7 bases. The CDR3 is made up of 16 amino acids. V shed 4 bases and J 4 bases; nucleotides not matched to a gene: 10. The germline V gene has CDR1 SEHNR and CDR2 FQNEAQ (reference sequence). The CDR3 DNA sequence: TGTGCCAGCAGCTCTCCCCAGCGGGGCCTTTACAATGAGCAGTTCTTC. Amino acid sequence: CASSSPQRGLYNEQFF.

This chain joins TRBV4-3 and TRBJ2-7, with a possible D match to TRBD1 (7 bases). V was cut by 0 bases and J by 4 bases, with 13 bases left in between. The germline gives CDR1 LGHNA, CDR2 YSLEER. The CDR3 covers 15 residues. For the CDR3, the DNA is TGCGCCAGCAGCCAAGAATACAGGGGACTTTACGAGCAGTACTTC. This translates into CASSQEYRGLYEQYF.

The V gene is TRBV7-3, the J gene TRBJ2-7; tentative D call: TRBD1 (6 bases). Germline V lookup: CDR1 SGHTA, CDR2 FQGTGA. V lost 5 bases and J 0 bases, leaving 11 bases between the germline ends. The CDR3 extends over 14 amino acids. The CDR3 sequence is CASSPDRSSYEQYF. The CDR3 nucleotides are TGTGCCAGCAGCCCCGACAGGAGCTCCTACGAGCAGTACTTC.

The chain couples TRBV7-8 to TRBJ1-5; 9 bases are shared with TRBD1. The trim removed 6 bases at V and 7 bases at J, leaving 7 bases unmatched. Germline-derived CDR1 and CDR2 are SGHVS and FQNEAQ. CDR3 size: 14 residues. CDR3 DNA sequence: TGTGCCAGCAGACTACAGGGGGCAAGACAGCCCCAGCATTTT. Its translation is CASRLQGARQPQHF.

V gene TRBV28 combines with J gene TRBJ1-5; D uncertain. The germline V gene encodes CDR1 MDHEN and CDR2 SYDVKM. V gave up 3 bases and J gave up 3 bases, with 9 bases separating them. There are 14 residues in the CDR3. This chain's CDR3 is CASSFRGFNQPQHF. CDR3 nucleotide sequence: TGTGCCAGCAGTTTTCGAGGGTTCAATCAGCCCCAGCATTTT.

The chain couples TRBV28 to TRBJ2-7, with a possible D match to TRBD2 (10 bases). The CDR3 is 16 residues long. V was trimmed by 10 bases and J by 3 bases, leaving 25 bases between them. Germline lookup yields CDR1 MDHEN and CDR2 SYDVKM. This CDR3 is CATRDRASGSRYEQYF. Written as DNA, the CDR3 is TGTGCCACTCGGGACAGGGCTAGCGGGAGCCGCTACGAGCAGTACTTC.